This TCR beta chain was sequenced during a study of spatial heterogeneity in lung cancer. The time point is: blood at routine non-recurrence follow-up after resection. Frozen PBMC, nontumor lung or tumor provided whole RNA, which was sequenced unsorted. From germline, CDR1 is MGHRA and CDR2 YSYEKL. Trimming left V 7 bases short and J 3 bases short, with 13 bases between. This CDR3 is built from 14 residues. In TCRdb, the 5' RACE reads were re-called with MiXCR into one record per CDR3 protein. The sample holds around 110,000 distinct CDR3 sequences, 12% seen once. The J gene is TRBJ2-1, the V gene TRBV4-1, with D perhaps matching TRBD2 (5 bases). The clonotype comes from a male donor with early-stage non-small cell lung cancer. Sample: PBMCs, taken at follow-up. The CDR3 bases are TGCGCCAGCACTACCGGGGATTTCTACAATGAGCAGTTCTTC. It codes for CASTTGDFYNEQFF.